Presented here are 22 T cell receptor beta chains from one specimen sequenced in a study of monozygotic twins with inflammatory bowel disease. Following a re-call of the 5' RACE reads, TCRdb has one entry per CDR3 protein and lacks DNA. The table for this sample gives roughly 320,000 distinct CDR3 sequences. Sequenced: blood. These receptors originate from a human donor with ulcerative colitis or Crohn's disease, or a healthy co-twin of an affected twin (not recorded which).

V is TRBV7-9 and J is TRBJ1-1; the TRBD1 assignment by TCRdb is unverifiable without DNA. The germline V gene has CDR1 SEHNR and CDR2 FQNEAQ (reference sequence). The CDR3 consists of 14 residues. This chain's CDR3 is CASSQGTANTEAFF.

The chain joins TRBV11-2 to TRBJ2-5; the TCRdb D gene call, TRBD2, has no DNA to confirm it. CDR1 and CDR2 from the germline V gene are SGHAT and FQNNGV. This CDR3 has 16 amino acids. The CDR3 sequence: CASSLTGGGHQETQYF.

The chain has TRBV27 and TRBJ1-6. The CDR3 runs to 14 residues. Germline loops: CDR1 MNHEY, CDR2 SMNVEV (reference sequence). This CDR3 reads CASRLMGNYSPLHF.

The CDR3 is CASSYLSREGRYEQYF. The chain joins TRBV28 to TRBJ2-7; as DNA is missing, the TRBD2 call by TCRdb cannot be tested. The CDR3 contains 16 residues. Germline CDR1 and CDR2: MDHEN and SYDVKM.

The chain recombines TRBV14 with TRBJ2-5; as DNA is missing, the TRBD1 call by TCRdb cannot be tested. The CDR3 has 18 amino acids. Germline V gene lookup returns CDR1 SGHDN and CDR2 FVKESK. CDR3 amino acids: CASSHRQIANHRQETQYF.

The CDR3: CASSPPWAGPGNEQFF. V gene TRBV18 combines with J gene TRBJ2-1; lacking DNA, the TRBD2 call made by TCRdb goes unchecked. CDR1 and CDR2 (germline): KGHSH, LQKENI. The CDR3 has 16 amino acids.

The chain links TRBV14 to TRBJ2-1; TCRdb calls TRBD1, which cannot be checked without DNA. Germline V lookup: CDR1 SGHDN, CDR2 FVKESK. This CDR3 has 18 residues. This chain's CDR3 is CASSQADTFAGQNNEQFF.

The chain is built from TRBV28 and TRBJ2-7; the D gene TCRdb calls, TRBD1, cannot be checked with no DNA. The CDR3 runs to 13 residues. Germline lookup yields CDR1 MDHEN and CDR2 SYDVKM. This CDR3 is CASSLHGGYEQYF. The full variable domain, with the rest looked up from reference TRBV28 and TRBJ2-7, is DVKVTQSSRYLVKRTGEKVFLECVQDMDHENMFWYRQDPGLGLRLIYFSYDVKMKEKGDIPEGYSVSREKKERFSLILESASTNQTSMYLCASSLHGGYEQYFGPGTRLTVT.

The V call is TRBV18, the J call TRBJ2-7. Per the germline V gene, CDR1 is KGHSH and CDR2 is LQKENI. CDR3 length equals 14 residues. This CDR3 is CASSYGVGTYEQYF.

The V call is TRBV6-5, the J call TRBJ2-3; TCRdb's D call, TRBD1, is unchecked because there is no DNA. The germline V gene encodes CDR1 MNHEY and CDR2 SVGAGI. This CDR3 is built from 17 residues. CDR3 in amino acids: CASRYIRGDISPDTQYF.

The genes are TRBV29-1 and TRBJ1-2; TCRdb's assignment of TRBD1 cannot be checked, as there is no DNA. The CDR3 sequence is 12 residues long. Germline loops: CDR1 SQVTM, CDR2 ANQGSEA. The CDR3 is CSVEGQALGYTF. Drawing the rest from reference TRBV29-1 and TRBJ1-2, the complete variable domain is SAVISQKPSRDICQRGTSLTIQCQVDSQVTMMFWYRQQPGQSLTLIATANQGSEATYESGFVIDKFPISRPNLTFSTLTVSNMSPEDSSIYLCSVEGQALGYTFGSGTRLTVV.

The V and J genes are TRBV28 and TRBJ1-5; TCRdb selects TRBD1, and the lack of DNA leaves this call unchecked. The CDR3 has 13 amino acids. Germline-derived CDR1 and CDR2 are MDHEN and SYDVKM. This CDR3 is CASQNRGNQPQHF.

The chain is built from TRBV4-1 and TRBJ1-2; with no DNA, the TCRdb D assignment of TRBD1 cannot be verified. The CDR3 is 15 residues long. In germline, CDR1 is MGHRA, CDR2 YSYEKL. The CDR3 loop reads CASSQQSRTGVGYTF.

The chain links TRBV7-8 to TRBJ2-1; TCRdb's D call of TRBD2 is untestable without DNA. Germline V lookup: CDR1 SGHVS, CDR2 FQNEAQ. CDR3 length equals 15 residues. The CDR3 is CASSLLLAANNEQFF.

The chain carries TRBV20-1 and TRBJ1-5; TCRdb's D call of TRBD1 is untestable without DNA. This CDR3 has 11 residues. CDR1 and CDR2 from the germline V gene are DFQATT and SNEGSKA (reference sequence). The CDR3 loop is CSAHQGAAQHF.

This chain uses TRBV10-1 with TRBJ2-3; TCRdb outputs TRBD1, but without DNA this stays unchecked. The CDR3 runs to 16 residues. Germline V gene sequence: CDR1 WNHNN, CDR2 SYGVQD (reference sequence). CDR3 amino acids: CASSESDRDRTDTQYF.

This chain links TRBV7-2 with TRBJ2-2; without DNA, the TCRdb call of TRBD1 cannot be checked. The CDR3 covers 15 residues. Per the germline V gene, CDR1 is SGHTA and CDR2 is FQGNSA. The CDR3 sequence is CASSPGTGSSGELFF.

The chain recombines TRBV28 with TRBJ2-7; TCRdb reports TRBD1, a call that lacks DNA to check it against. Germline lookup yields CDR1 MDHEN and CDR2 SYDVKM. CDR3 length equals 14 residues. The CDR3 loop is CASITRAGGYEQYF. The full variable domain, in which reference TRBV28 and TRBJ2-7 provide the parts outside the CDR3, is DVKVTQSSRYLVKRTGEKVFLECVQDMDHENMFWYRQDPGLGLRLIYFSYDVKMKEKGDIPEGYSVSREKKERFSLILESASTNQTSMYLCASITRAGGYEQYFGPGTRLTVT.

V gene TRBV19 combines with J gene TRBJ2-7; TCRdb's assignment of TRBD1 cannot be checked, as there is no DNA. The germline gives CDR1 LNHDA, CDR2 SQIVND (reference sequence). The CDR3 has 11 amino acids. This CDR3 is CATGQAYEQYF.

This chain uses TRBV20-1 with TRBJ2-3; TCRdb picks TRBD1, but there is no DNA to check that call. The CDR3 is 11 residues long. CDR1 is DFQATT, CDR2 SNEGSKA, per germline (reference sequence). The CDR3 protein is CSAGGTDTQYF.

The V gene is TRBV7-9, the J gene TRBJ1-1. CDR3 size: 14 residues. Germline CDR1 and CDR2: SEHNR and FQNEAQ (reference sequence). The CDR3 protein is CASSEVPLNTEAFF.

The rearrangement uses TRBV14 and TRBJ1-1; TCRdb outputs TRBD1, but without DNA this stays unchecked. The CDR3 is 12 residues long. The germline CDR1 and CDR2 sequences are SGHDN and FVKESK. CDR3 loop: CASSQQGWAAFF. Based on the CDR3 plus reference TRBV14 and TRBJ1-1, the full variable domain is EAGVTQFPSHSVIEKGQTVTLRCDPISGHDNLYWYRRVMGKEIKFLLHFVKESKQDESGMPNNRFLAERTGGTYSTLKVQPAELEDSGVYFCASSQQGWAAFFGQGTRLTVV.